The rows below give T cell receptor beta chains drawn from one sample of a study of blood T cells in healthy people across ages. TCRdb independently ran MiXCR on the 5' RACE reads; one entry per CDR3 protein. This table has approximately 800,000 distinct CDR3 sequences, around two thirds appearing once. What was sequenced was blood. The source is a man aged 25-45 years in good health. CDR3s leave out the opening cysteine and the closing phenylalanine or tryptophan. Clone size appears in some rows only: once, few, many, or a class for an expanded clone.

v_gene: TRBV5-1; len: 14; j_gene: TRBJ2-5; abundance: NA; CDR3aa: ASSSGSGGAWETQY
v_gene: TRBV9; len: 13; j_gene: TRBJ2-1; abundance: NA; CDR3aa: ASSPRLAERNEQF
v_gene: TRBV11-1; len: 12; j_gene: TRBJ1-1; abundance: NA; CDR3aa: ASSVDRGNTEAF
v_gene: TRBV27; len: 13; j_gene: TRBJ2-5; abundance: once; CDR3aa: ASSGRLAGQETQY
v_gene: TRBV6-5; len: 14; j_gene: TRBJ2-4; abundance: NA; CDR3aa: ASSSGTRSAKNIQY
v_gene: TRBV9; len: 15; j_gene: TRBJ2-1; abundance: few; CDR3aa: ASSVEGLAGPRNEQF
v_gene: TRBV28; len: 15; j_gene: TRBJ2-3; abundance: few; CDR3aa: ASSSPSTGGRADTQY
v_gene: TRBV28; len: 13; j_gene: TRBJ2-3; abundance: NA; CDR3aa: ASRQSGIDTDTQY
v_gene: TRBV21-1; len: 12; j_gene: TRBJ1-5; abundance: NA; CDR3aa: ASSKGRVYPPQH
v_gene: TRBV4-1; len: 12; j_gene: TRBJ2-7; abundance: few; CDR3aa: ASSQVRDTNEQY
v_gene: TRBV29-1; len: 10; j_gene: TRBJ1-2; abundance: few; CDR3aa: SVGRWGVGYT
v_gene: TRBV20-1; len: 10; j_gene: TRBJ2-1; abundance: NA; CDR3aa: SARGGPNEQF
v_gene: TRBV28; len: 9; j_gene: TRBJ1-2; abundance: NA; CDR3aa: ASSSLGAYT
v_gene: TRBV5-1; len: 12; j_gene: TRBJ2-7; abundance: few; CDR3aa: ASSFPAAPYEQY
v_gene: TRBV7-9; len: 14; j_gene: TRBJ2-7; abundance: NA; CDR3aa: ASSFEYGGSPCEQY
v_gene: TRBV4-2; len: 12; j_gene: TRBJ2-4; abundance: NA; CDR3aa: ASSQDLQVPIQY
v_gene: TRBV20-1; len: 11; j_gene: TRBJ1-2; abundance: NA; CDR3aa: SAGGAVNYGYT
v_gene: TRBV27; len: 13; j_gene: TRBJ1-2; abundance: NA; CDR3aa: ASSHTAGGTAGYT
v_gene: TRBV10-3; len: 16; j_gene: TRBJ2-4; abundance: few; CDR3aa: AIRLSPAGGLAKNIQY
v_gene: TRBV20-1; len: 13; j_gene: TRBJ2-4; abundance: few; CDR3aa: SARPSHTGVGIQY
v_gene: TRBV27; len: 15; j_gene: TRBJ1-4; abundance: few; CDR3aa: ASKTRTAVNVNEKLF
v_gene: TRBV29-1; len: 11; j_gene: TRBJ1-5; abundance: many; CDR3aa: SVGGGTDQPQH
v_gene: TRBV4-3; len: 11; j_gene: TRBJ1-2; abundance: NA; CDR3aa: ASSQLKSSGYT
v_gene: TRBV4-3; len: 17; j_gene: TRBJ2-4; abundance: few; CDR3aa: ASSLDLPDRAPGKNIQY
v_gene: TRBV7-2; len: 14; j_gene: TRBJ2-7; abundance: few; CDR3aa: ASSLGQRGDSYEQY
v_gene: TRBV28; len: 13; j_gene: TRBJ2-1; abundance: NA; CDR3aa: ASSPRDRGRDEQF
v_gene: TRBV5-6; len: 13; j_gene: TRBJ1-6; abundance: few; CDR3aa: ASSLAGIYNSPLH
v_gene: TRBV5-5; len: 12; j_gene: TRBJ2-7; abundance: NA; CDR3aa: ASSTGLRDYEQY
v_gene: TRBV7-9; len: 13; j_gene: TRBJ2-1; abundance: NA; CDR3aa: ASSSPGDTYNEQF
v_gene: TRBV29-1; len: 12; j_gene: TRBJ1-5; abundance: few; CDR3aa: SVAEGASNQPQH
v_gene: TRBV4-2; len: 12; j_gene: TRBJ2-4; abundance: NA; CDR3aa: ASSQDVGRVEEY
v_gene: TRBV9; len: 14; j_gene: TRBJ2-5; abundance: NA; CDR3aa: ASSASTGQIQETQY
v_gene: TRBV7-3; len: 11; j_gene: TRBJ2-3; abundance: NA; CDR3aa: ASSLNLLDTQY
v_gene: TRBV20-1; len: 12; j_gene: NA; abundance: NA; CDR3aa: SAREGGGQETQY
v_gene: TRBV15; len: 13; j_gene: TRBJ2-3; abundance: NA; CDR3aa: ATSSDRLSTDTQY
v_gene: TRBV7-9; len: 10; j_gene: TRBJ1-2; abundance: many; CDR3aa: ASSRDSYGYT
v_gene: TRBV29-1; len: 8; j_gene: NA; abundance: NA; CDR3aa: SVGDRGYT
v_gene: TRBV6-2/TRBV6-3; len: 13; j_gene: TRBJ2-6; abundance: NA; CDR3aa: ASTYSGAGANVLT
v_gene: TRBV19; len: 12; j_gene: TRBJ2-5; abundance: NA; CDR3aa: ASGMVGGQETQY
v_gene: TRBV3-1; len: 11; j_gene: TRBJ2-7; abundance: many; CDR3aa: ASSQAGPYEQY
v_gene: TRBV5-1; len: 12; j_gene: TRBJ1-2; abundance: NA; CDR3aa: ASSEGQGGSGYT
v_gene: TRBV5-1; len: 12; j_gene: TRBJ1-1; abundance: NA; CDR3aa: ASRIIGENTEAF
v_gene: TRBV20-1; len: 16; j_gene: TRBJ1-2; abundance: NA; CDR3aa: SARHHSPWTGALLGYT
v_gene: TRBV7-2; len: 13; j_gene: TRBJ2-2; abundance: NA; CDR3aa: ASSSTGENTGELF
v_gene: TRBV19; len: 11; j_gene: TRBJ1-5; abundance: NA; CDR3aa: ASSIAIRQPQH
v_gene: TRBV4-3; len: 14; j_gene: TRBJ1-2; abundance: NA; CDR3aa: AGSQADRGRTYGYT
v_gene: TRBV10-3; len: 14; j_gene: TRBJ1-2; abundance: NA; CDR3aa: AISAPSGSLNYGYT
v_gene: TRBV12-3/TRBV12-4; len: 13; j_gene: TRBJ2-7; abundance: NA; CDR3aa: ASSPIAGGPDEQY
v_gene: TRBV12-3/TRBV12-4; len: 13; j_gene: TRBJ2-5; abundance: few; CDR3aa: ASSSLPAVEETQY
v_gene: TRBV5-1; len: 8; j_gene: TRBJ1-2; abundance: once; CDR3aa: ASSQLGYT